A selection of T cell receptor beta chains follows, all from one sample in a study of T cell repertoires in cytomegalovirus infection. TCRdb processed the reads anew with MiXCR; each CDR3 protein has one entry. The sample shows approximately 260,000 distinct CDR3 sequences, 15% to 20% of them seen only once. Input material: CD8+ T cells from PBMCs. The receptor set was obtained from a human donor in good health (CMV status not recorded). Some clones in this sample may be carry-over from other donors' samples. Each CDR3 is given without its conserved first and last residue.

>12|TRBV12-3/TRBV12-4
ASSSDRTGTEAF
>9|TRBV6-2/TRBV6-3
ASGQNYGYT
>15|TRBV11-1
ASSPLRGAGGYNEQF
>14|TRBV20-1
SARDGAATNTGELF
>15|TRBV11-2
ASSLDPYRGSTYEQY
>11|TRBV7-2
ASSLDWEEKLF
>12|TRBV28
ASSLSGENSPLH
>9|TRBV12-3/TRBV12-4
ASSQGPEQF
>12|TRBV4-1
ASSQGGLVNEQF
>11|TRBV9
ASSVVSAGELF
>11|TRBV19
ASRLAGADEQF
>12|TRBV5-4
ASRDVQKVTEAF
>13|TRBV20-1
SAIYSGGPMGTQY
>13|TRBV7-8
ASSSPGLSYNEQF
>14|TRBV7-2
ASSPLGTGGFDEQF
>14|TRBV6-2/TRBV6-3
ASSYSQRAPDTEAF
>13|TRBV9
ASSDGGGYNSPLH
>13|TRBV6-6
ASSLGDFYNYGYT
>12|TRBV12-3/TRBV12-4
ASSVNSGEETQY
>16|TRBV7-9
ASSRGLAGATRTGELF
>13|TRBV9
ASSATGTGGLEQY
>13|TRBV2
ASSEGGTSNQPQH
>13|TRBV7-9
ASSRVRPFNQPQH
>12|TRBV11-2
ASSFTANTGELF
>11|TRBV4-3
ASSPFRNTEAF